The clone carrying this T cell receptor beta chain was recorded once. This entry is derived from a study of shared clonotypes between healthy human individuals. Libraries were prepared by immunoSEQ multiplex PCR; TCRdb keeps only in-frame clonotypes and omits some of them. Of about 2 million clones listed, 95% were seen once; the top ten hold more than 0.1%. Per the germline V gene, CDR1 is MGHRA and CDR2 is YSYEKL. The junction had 3 bases not matched to a gene; V was cut back by 4 bases and J by 4 bases. This CDR3 has 14 amino acids. This rearrangement joins TRBV4-1 to TRBJ1-3; TRBD1 matches at 8 bases. The specimen was naive CD4+ T cells sorted from blood. Described subset: CD45RA+ positively selected. The source of this sequence is a young man in good health. The CDR3 sequence is CASSLGTGGNTIYF. CDR3 nucleotides: TGCGCCAGCAGCCTAGGGACAGGCGGAAACACCATATATTTT.